This TCR beta chain was obtained from a study of technical replicates of blood from several donors. Generated by immunoSEQ multiplex PCR, the TCRdb table keeps only in-frame clones and is missing some. The sample shows about 79,000 clones, about 90% of them seen only once. CDR3 length equals 13 residues. Per the germline V gene, CDR1 is MNHEY and CDR2 is SMNVEV (reference sequence). V shed 6 bases and J shed 3 bases, with 6 bases lying between them. The chain has TRBV27 and TRBJ2-6, with D perhaps TRBD2 (6 bases). This TCR was sampled from a human donor in good health. Some clones in this sample may be carry-over from other donors' samples. The sequencing sample was made of T cells isolated from PBMCs. CDR3: CASRGGGANVLTF. The CDR3 DNA follows: TGTGCCAGCAGGGGGGGTGGGGCCAACGTCCTGACTTTC.